The rows below give T cell receptor beta chains drawn from one sample of a study of T cells in tumors after PD-1 blockade. Measured with immunoSEQ multiplex PCR; TCRdb has only the in-frame clones, and not every one. Of 4,500 to 6,500 clones listed, around 68% are singletons. The specimen was tumor tissue, collected before anti-PD-1 treatment. These receptors originate from a human donor with basal cell carcinoma. Each CDR3 is given with its conserved first and last residue. A D gene is named only where the DNA matches it firmly. Only part of the rows carry a size: once, few, many, or a class if the clone is expanded.

J gene	CDR3 length	V gene	D gene	clone size	CDR3 DNA	CDR3 protein
TRBJ2-5	11	TRBV7-8	-	-	TGTGCCAGCAGCCGACGGGAGACCCAGTACTTC	CASSRRETQYF
TRBJ2-2	13	TRBV19	-	-	TGTGCCAGTAGCCGGCCGGACGCCGGGGAGCTGTTTTTT	CASSRPDAGELFF
TRBJ1-1	14	TRBV3-1/TRBV3-2	-	-	TGTGCCAGCAGCCAAAGGAGGGGGGGGAGTGAAGCTTTCTTT	CASSQRRGGSEAFF
TRBJ1-1	18	TRBV11-2	TRBD1	-	TGTGCCAGCAGCCTCTCCCGGGACAGGGGGTTCATGAACACTGAAGCTTTCTTT	CASSLSRDRGFMNTEAFF
TRBJ1-4	14	TRBV28	-	-	TGTGCCAGCAGTTTGTCAAGTTTTAATGAAAAACTGTTTTTT	CASSLSSFNEKLFF
TRBJ1-1	14	TRBV6-5	-	once	TGTGCCAGCACCCTTGGGGGGGGGCGGGTTGAAGCTTTCTTT	CASTLGGGRVEAFF
TRBJ2-2	16	TRBV6-1	TRBD2	-	TGTGCCAGCAGTGGGAGGAGCGGGGGAGGGACCGGGGAGCTGTTTTTT	CASSGRSGGGTGELFF
TRBJ1-5	13	TRBV20-1	-	-	TGCAGTGCTAGTGCCGGGGGAACCCAGCCCCAGCATTTT	CSASAGGTQPQHF
TRBJ1-1	12	TRBV28	-	-	TGTGCCAGCAGCGAGGGTACCACTGAAGCTTTCTTT	CASSEGTTEAFF
TRBJ1-1	11	TRBV19	-	-	TGTGCCACCTGGCTGAACACTGAAGCTTTCTTT	CATWLNTEAFF
TRBJ2-1	16	TRBV9	-	-	TGTGCCAGCAGCGAAAGGGGGGGCAGCTCCTACAATGAGCAGTTCTTC	CASSERGGSSYNEQFF
TRBJ1-1	12	TRBV9	-	-	TGTGCCAGCCGGGACCCGAACACTGAAGCTTTCTTT	CASRDPNTEAFF
TRBJ2-2	15	TRBV3-1/TRBV3-2	-	-	TGTGCCAGCAGCCAAGAATGGGGGAACACCGGGGAGCTGTTTTTT	CASSQEWGNTGELFF
TRBJ2-5	13	TRBV5-1	-	-	TGCGCCAGCAGCCGCAGGGACCAAGAGACCCAGTACTTC	CASSRRDQETQYF
TRBJ1-5	17	TRBV27	-	few	TGTGCCAGCAGCCCATCGAGGGGCATCTATAGCAATCAGCCCCAGCATTTT	CASSPSRGIYSNQPQHF
TRBJ1-1	15	TRBV14	-	-	TGTGCCAGCAGCCCGGACAGAACAACGAACACTGAAGCTTTCTTT	CASSPDRTTNTEAFF
TRBJ1-2	16	TRBV5-6	TRBD1	-	TGTGCCAGCAGCTTGGCAGGACAGGAGGTAACGGGTGGCTACACCTTC	CASSLAGQEVTGGYTF
TRBJ1-1	14	TRBV3-1/TRBV3-2	-	few	TGTGCCAGCAGCCAAAGTACGGGATGGACTGAAGCTTTCTTT	CASSQSTGWTEAFF
TRBJ2-7	16	TRBV5-6	TRBD1	few	TGTGCCAGCAGCTACCTTCGGACAGGCCTCTCCTACGAGCAGTACTTC	CASSYLRTGLSYEQYF
TRBJ1-3	17	TRBV15	TRBD1	-	TGTGCCACCAGCAGAGCGAAGGGGGCGCAGATTGGAAACACCATATATTTT	CATSRAKGAQIGNTIYF
TRBJ2-7	11	TRBV6-1	-	-	TGTGCCAGCAGTGACCCCTACGAGCAGTACTTC	CASSDPYEQYF
TRBJ1-1	13	TRBV5-1	-	-	TGCGCCAGCAGCGCGGAGAGGGATACTGAAGCTTTCTTT	CASSAERDTEAFF
TRBJ2-7	13	TRBV29-1	TRBD1	few	TGCAGCGTTGAGGGGACAGGGGCCTACGAGCAGTACTTC	CSVEGTGAYEQYF
TRBJ2-7	16	TRBV7-8	TRBD1	-	TGTGCCAGCAGCCCGACCGGGACAGGAGTCTCCTACGAGCAGTACTTC	CASSPTGTGVSYEQYF
TRBJ2-4	15	TRBV5-1	TRBD1	-	TGCGCCAGCAGCTTACTACAGGGGGACAAAAACATTCAGTACTTC	CASSLLQGDKNIQYF
TRBJ1-4	16	TRBV7-8	TRBD1	-	TGTGCCAGCCGGGACAGTCCCTCGGAGGCTAATGAAAAACTGTTTTTT	CASRDSPSEANEKLFF
TRBJ1-2	16	TRBV5-6	TRBD1	-	TGTGCCAGCAGCTTGGGAGGGACAGGGCCCCTCTATGGCTACACCTTC	CASSLGGTGPLYGYTF
TRBJ2-3	15	TRBV29-1	-	few	TGCAGCGTTGAAGATCGGCGGTCTAGCACAGATACGCAGTATTTT	CSVEDRRSSTDTQYF
TRBJ2-7	14	TRBV4-2	-	-	TGTGCCAGCAGCCAAGCCGTCGGGACCTACGAGCAGTACTTC	CASSQAVGTYEQYF
TRBJ2-1	15	TRBV5-5	-	-	TGTGCCAGCAGCTTGTCCTGGGGAGTCCACAATGAGCAGTTCTTC	CASSLSWGVHNEQFF
TRBJ1-4	13	TRBV18	-	-	TGTGCCAGCTCACCCCCAAGTCTTAAAAAACTGTTTTTT	CASSPPSLKKLFF
TRBJ2-5	13	TRBV15	-	once	TGTGCCACCTCTCGCAGCCCCGAAGAGACCCAGTACTTC	CATSRSPEETQYF
TRBJ2-1	16	TRBV21-1	-	-	TGTGCCAGCAGCAAAGATTGCGGCTCCCGTTACAATGAGCAGTTCTTC	CASSKDCGSRYNEQFF
TRBJ1-4	14	TRBV19	-	-	TGTGCCAGTAGTATGGGCGTAGGTCTGTTTAAACTGTTTTTT	CASSMGVGLFKLFF
TRBJ1-6	16	TRBV9	-	-	TGTGCCAGCAGCGCCACCACCGGGACACGGGTAGAACCCCTCCACTTT	CASSATTGTRVEPLHF
TRBJ1-2	18	TRBV10-1	TRBD1	-	TGCGCCAGCAGTGAGTTGGGACAGGGGGCTCCCACCTTCTATGGCTACACCTTC	CASSELGQGAPTFYGYTF
TRBJ2-7	15	TRBV7-8	-	-	TGTGCCAGCAGCCCATACAACGGCGGAACCTACGAGCAGTACTTC	CASSPYNGGTYEQYF
TRBJ1-5	15	TRBV6-5	-	-	TGTGCCAGCAGTTACTCAGCAGGGTTCAATCAGCCCCAGCATTTT	CASSYSAGFNQPQHF
TRBJ2-1	15	TRBV7-9	-	-	TGTGCCCCTAGGGGGTTGAAAAGCTCCTACAATGAGCAGTTCTTC	CAPRGLKSSYNEQFF
TRBJ2-7	15	TRBV7-6	-	-	TGTGCCAGCAGCTCAAGGACTGGGGGGTCCTACGAGCAGTACTTC	CASSSRTGGSYEQYF
TRBJ1-1	14	TRBV4-1	-	-	TGCGCCAGCAGCGTTGGGCTCGGGGGGACTGAAGCTTTCTTT	CASSVGLGGTEAFF
TRBJ1-2	17	TRBV19	-	-	TGTGCCAGTAGTATTTTTTGGCAGGGGAAGATAAACTATGGCTACACCTTC	CASSIFWQGKINYGYTF
TRBJ1-1	14	TRBV5-1	-	few	TGCGCCAGCAGTTTCGGGGGGCAGGACACTGAAGCTTTCTTT	CASSFGGQDTEAFF
TRBJ2-7	12	TRBV10-3	-	-	TGTGCCATCAGTGAACAGCGCTACGAGCAGTACTTC	CAISEQRYEQYF
TRBJ1-2	17	TRBV6-1	TRBD1	-	TGTGCCAGCAGTGAGGAACCGGGACAGGCAGCTAACTATGGCTACACCTTC	CASSEEPGQAANYGYTF
TRBJ2-2	16	TRBV9	TRBD1	-	TGTGCCAGCAGCATCGGACAGGGTCGGAGCACCGGGGAGCTGTTTTTT	CASSIGQGRSTGELFF
TRBJ2-4	14	TRBV5-4	-	-	TGTGCCAGCAGCATCCAGGGGGGCAAAAACATTCAGTACTTC	CASSIQGGKNIQYF
TRBJ2-7	17	TRBV5-1	-	-	TGCGCCAGCAGCTTGTTCGCCCTTCCCAGGGACTCCTACGAGCAGTACTTC	CASSLFALPRDSYEQYF